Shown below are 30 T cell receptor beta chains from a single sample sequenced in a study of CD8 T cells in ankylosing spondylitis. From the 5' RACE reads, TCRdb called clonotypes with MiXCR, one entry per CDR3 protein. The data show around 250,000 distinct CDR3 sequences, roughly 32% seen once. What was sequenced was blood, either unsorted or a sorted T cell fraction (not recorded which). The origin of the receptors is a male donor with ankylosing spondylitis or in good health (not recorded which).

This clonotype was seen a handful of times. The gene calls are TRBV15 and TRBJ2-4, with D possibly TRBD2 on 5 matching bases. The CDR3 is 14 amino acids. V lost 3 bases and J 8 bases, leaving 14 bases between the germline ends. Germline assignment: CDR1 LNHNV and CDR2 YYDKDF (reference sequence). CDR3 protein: CATSRAAALDIQYF. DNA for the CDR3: TGTGCCACCAGCAGGGCAGCGGCCTTGGACATTCAGTACTTC.

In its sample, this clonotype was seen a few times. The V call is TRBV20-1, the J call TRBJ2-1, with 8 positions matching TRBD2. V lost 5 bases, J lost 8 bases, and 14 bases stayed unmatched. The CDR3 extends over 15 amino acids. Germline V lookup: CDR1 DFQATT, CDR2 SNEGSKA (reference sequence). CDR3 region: CSAFSGDGIQDEQFF. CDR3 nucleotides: TGCAGTGCTTTTAGCGGGGATGGGATTCAGGATGAGCAGTTCTTC.

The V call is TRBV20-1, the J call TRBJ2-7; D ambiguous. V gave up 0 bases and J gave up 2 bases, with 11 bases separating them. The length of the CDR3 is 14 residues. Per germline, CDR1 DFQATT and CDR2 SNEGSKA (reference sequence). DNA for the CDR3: TGCAGTGCTAGAGAAGTCGATAAGACCTACGAGCAGTACTTC. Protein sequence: CSAREVDKTYEQYF.

The CDR3 sequence is CASRSYRGPYNEQFF. CDR3 coding DNA: TGTGCCAGCAGATCATACAGGGGGCCATATAATGAGCAGTTCTTC. The J gene is TRBJ2-1, the V gene TRBV12-3 or TRBV12-4, with TRBD1 matching over 9 bases. This CDR3 is built from 15 residues. Unmatched junction bases numbered 10, after V lost 6 bases and J lost 7 bases.

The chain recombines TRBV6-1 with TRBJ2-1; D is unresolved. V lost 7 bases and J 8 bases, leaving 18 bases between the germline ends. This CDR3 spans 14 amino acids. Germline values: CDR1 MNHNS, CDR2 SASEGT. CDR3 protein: CASTENELGYEQFF. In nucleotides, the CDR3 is TGTGCCAGCACCGAAAACGAATTGGGCTATGAGCAGTTCTTC.

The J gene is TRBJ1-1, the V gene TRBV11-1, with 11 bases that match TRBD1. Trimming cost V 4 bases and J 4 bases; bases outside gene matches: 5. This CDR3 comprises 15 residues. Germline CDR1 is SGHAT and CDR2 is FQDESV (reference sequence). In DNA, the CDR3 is TGTGCCAGCAGCTGGTCCGGACAGGGGGCCACTGAAGCTTTCTTT. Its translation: CASSWSGQGATEAFF.

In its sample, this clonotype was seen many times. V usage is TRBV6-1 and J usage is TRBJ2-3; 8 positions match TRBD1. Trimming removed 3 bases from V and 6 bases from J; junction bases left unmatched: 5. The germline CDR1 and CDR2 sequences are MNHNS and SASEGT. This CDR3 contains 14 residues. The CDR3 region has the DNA TGTGCCAGCAGTGATACAGGGGGTGCTGATACGCAGTATTTT. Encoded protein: CASSDTGGADTQYF.

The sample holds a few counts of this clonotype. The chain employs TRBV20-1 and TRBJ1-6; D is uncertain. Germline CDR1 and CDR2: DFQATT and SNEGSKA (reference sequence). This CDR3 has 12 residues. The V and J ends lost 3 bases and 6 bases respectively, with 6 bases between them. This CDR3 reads CSASGSNSPLHF. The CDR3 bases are TGCAGTGCTAGCGGGTCTAATTCACCCCTCCACTTT.

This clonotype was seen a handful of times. CDR3 amino acids: CASSDSRGGGADTQYF. CDR3 DNA sequence: TGTGCCAGCAGTGACTCGAGGGGCGGGGGAGCAGATACGCAGTATTTT. V usage is TRBV6-4 and J usage is TRBJ2-3, with 7 bases fitting TRBD2. The CDR3 has 16 amino acids. Germline trimming cut 0 bases from V and 4 bases from J; bases unmatched to any gene: 7. Germline assignment: CDR1 MRHNA and CDR2 SNTAGT.

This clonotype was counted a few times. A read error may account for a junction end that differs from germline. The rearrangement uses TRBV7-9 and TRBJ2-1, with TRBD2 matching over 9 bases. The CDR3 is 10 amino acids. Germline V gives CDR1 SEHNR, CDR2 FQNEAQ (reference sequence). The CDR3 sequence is CASSPGTSRF. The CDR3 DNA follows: TGTGCCAGCAGCCCCGGGACTAGCCGATTC. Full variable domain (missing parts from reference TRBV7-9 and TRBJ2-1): DTGVSQNPRHKITKRGQNVTFRCDPISEHNRLYWYRQTLGQGPEFLTYFQNEAQLEKSRLLSDRFSAERPKGSFSTLEIQRTEQGDSAMYLCASSPGTSRFGPGTRLTVL.

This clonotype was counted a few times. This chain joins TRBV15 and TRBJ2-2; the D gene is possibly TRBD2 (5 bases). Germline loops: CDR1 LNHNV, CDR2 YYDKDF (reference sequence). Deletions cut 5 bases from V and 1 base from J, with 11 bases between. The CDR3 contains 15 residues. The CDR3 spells CATSFGLKNTGELFF. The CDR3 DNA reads TGTGCCACCAGCTTCGGACTGAAGAACACCGGGGAGCTGTTTTTT.

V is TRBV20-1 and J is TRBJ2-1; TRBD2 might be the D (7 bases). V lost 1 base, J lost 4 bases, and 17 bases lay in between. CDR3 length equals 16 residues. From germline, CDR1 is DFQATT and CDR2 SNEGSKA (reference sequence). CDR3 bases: TGCAGTGCTAGAGTTCTGGGGGCTAGCGGTTACAATGAGCAGTTCTTC. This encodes CSARVLGASGYNEQFF.

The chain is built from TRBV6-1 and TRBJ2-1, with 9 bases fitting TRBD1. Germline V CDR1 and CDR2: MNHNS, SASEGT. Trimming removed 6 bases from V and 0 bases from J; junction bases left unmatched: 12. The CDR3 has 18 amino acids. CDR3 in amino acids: CASSRTGALIFSYNEQFF. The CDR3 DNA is TGTGCCAGCAGCCGGACAGGGGCCCTCATTTTCTCCTACAATGAGCAGTTCTTC.

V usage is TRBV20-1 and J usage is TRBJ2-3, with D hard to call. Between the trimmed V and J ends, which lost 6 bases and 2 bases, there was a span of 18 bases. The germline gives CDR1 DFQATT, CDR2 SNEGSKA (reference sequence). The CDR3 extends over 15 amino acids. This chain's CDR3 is CSAMTQYETTDTQYF. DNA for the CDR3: TGCAGTGCCATGACTCAATATGAAACCACAGATACGCAGTATTTT.

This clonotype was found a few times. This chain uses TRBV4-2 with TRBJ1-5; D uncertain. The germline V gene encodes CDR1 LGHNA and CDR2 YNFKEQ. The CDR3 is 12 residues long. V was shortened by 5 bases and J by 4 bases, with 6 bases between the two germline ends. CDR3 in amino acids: CASSESNQPQHF. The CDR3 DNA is TGTGCCAGCAGCGAGAGTAATCAGCCCCAGCATTTT.

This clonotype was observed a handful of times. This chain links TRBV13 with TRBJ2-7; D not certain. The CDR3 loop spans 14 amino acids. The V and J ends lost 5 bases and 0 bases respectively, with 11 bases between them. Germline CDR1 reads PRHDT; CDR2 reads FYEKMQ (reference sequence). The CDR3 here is CASSGTPHSYEQYF. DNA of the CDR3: TGTGCCAGCAGCGGAACCCCGCACTCCTACGAGCAGTACTTC.

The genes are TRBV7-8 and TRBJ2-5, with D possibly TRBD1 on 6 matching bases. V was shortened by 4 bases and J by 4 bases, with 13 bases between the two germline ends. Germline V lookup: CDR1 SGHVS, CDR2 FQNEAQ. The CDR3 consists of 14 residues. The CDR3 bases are TGTGCCAGCAGCTCGCCAGGGGATGGAGAGACCCAGTACTTC. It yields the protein CASSSPGDGETQYF.

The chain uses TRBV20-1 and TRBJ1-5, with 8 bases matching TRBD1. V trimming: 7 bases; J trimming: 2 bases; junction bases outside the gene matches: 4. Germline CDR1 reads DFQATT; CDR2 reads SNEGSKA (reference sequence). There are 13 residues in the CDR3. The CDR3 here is CSVTGGGNQPQHF. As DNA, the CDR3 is TGCAGTGTCACAGGGGGGGGCAATCAGCCCCAGCATTTT.

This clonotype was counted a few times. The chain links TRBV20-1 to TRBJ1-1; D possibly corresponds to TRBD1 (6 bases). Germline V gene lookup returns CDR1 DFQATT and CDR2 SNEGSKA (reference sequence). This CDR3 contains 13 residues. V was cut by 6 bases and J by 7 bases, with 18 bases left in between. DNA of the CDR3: TGCAGTGCCCGGGACATGAACTTCATTGAAGCTTTCTTT. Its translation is CSARDMNFIEAFF.

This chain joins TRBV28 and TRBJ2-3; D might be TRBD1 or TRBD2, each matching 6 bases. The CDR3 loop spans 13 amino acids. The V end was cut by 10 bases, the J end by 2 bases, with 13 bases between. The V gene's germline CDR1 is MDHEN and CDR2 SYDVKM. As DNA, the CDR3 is TGTGCCACAACCGGGGGCTACACAGATACGCAGTATTTT. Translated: CATTGGYTDTQYF.

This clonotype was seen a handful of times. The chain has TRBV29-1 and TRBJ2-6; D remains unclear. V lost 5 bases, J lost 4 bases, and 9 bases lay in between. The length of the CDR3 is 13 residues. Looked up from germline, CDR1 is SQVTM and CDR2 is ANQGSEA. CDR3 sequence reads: CSVIATGANVLTF. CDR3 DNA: TGCAGCGTTATTGCGACGGGGGCCAACGTCCTGACTTTC.

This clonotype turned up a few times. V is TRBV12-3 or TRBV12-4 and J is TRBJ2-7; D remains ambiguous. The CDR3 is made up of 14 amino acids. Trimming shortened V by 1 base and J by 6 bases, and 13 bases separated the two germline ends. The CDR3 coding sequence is TGTGCCAGCAGTTTAGAGGAAACCCCGACCGAGCAGTACTTC. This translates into CASSLEETPTEQYF.

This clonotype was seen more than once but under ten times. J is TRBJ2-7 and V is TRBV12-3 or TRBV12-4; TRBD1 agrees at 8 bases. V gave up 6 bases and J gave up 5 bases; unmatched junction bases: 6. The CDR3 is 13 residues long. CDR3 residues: CASRPTGVNEQYF. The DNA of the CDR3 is TGTGCCAGCAGACCGACAGGGGTAAACGAGCAGTACTTC.

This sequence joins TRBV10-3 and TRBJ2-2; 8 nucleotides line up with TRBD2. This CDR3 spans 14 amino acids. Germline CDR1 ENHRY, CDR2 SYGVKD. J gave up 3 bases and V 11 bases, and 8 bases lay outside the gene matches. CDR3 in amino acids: CASNSGADTGELFF. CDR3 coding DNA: TGTGCCTCTAATAGCGGGGCGGACACCGGGGAGCTGTTTTTT.

The DNA for the CDR3 is TGCAGTGCTTGGGGAATGGCTTCACCCCTCCACTTT. Amino acid sequence: CSAWGMASPLHF. The V call is TRBV20-1, the J call TRBJ1-6; D not resolved. The germline gives CDR1 DFQATT, CDR2 SNEGSKA (reference sequence). Trimming took off 5 bases at V and 9 bases at J, with 11 bases between the two ends. This CDR3 comprises 12 residues.

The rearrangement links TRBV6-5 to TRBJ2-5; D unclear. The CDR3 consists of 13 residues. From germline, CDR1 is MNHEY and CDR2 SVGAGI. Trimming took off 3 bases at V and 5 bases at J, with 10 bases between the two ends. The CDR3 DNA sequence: TGTGCCAGCAGTTATCGGCCAGCGGAGACCCAGTACTTC. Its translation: CASSYRPAETQYF.

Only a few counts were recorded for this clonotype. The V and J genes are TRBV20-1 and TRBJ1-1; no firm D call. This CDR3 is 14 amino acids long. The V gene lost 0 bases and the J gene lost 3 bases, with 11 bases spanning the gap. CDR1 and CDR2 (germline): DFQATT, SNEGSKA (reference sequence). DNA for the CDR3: TGCAGTGCTAGAGAGGGCGCGGGGTACACTGAAGCTTTCTTT. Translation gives CSAREGAGYTEAFF.

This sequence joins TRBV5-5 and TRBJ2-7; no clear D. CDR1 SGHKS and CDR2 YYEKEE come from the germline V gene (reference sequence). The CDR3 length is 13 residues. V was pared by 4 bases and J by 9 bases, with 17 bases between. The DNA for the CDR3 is TGTGCCAGCAGCGGCTGGAAAGGCTATGGGCAGTACTTC. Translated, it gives CASSGWKGYGQYF.

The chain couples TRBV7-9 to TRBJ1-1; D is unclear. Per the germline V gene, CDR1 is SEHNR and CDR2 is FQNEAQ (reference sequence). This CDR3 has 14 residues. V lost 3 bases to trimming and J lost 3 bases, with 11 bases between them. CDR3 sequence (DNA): TGTGCCAGCAGCTTGGACGGTGGGTACACTGAAGCTTTCTTT. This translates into CASSLDGGYTEAFF.

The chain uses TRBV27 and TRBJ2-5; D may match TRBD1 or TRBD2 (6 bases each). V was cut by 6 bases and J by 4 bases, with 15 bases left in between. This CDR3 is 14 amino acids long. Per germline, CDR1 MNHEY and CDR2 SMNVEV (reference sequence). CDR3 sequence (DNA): TGTGCCAGCAGCCCTTCCAGGGGAGGAGAGACCCAGTACTTC. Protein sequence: CASSPSRGGETQYF.